Listed below are T cell receptor beta chains from one sample, sequenced in a study of cytomegalovirus exposure and HLA in healthy donors. Clones were sequenced by immunoSEQ multiplex PCR, and TCRdb holds only the in-frame ones, with some missing. The sample includes some 170,000 clones, roughly 86% seen only once; the top ten take approximately 2.6%. Sequences were obtained from PBMCs. These receptors all stem from a man between 18 and 35 years old in good health and CMV-seropositive. Both conserved end residues are part of each CDR3. A D gene is named only where the DNA matches it firmly. Clone size appears in some rows only: once, few, many, or a class for an expanded clone.

d_call j_call clone_size v_call cdr3_aa cdr3_nt
. TRBJ2-3 . TRBV7-9 CASSAGSTYTQYF TGTGCCAGCAGCGCCGGGAGCACCTATACGCAGTATTTT
. TRBJ2-5 . TRBV27 CASSLSKSGQETQYF TGTGCCAGCAGTTTAAGTAAGTCAGGACAAGAGACCCAGTACTTC
TRBD2 TRBJ2-7 . TRBV11-2 CASSFSGVAYEQYF TGTGCCAGCAGCTTTAGCGGGGTGGCCTACGAGCAGTACTTC
TRBD1 TRBJ1-1 . TRBV19 CASRFDRGRTEAFF TGTGCCAGTAGGTTCGACAGGGGAAGGACTGAAGCTTTCTTT
TRBD1 TRBJ2-5 once TRBV9 CASSTSGTGGPQETQYF TGTGCCAGCAGCACCTCCGGGACAGGGGGGCCCCAAGAGACCCAGTACTTC
. TRBJ2-7 . TRBV7-8 CASSLGGQTKYEQYF TGTGCCAGCAGCTTAGGCGGGCAAACCAAATACGAGCAGTACTTC
. TRBJ1-6 . TRBV5-6 CASSLMTGLASSPLHF TGTGCCAGCAGCTTAATGACAGGTTTGGCTTCTTCACCCCTCCACTTT
. TRBJ1-2 . TRBV6-1 CASSEAARAASDGYTF TGTGCCAGCAGTGAAGCTGCCCGAGCGGCGTCGGATGGCTACACCTTC
. TRBJ1-1 . TRBV5-1 CASSPGGNAEAFF TGCGCCAGCAGCCCGGGGGGAAACGCTGAAGCTTTCTTT
. TRBJ1-4 . TRBV28 CASSSGFTNEKLFF TGTGCCAGCAGCTCAGGGTTTACTAATGAAAAACTGTTTTTT
TRBD1 TRBJ1-2 . TRBV2 CASSGGQVLGYTF TGTGCCAGCAGTGGTGGACAGGTCCTGGGCTACACCTTC
. TRBJ1-4 . TRBV7-9 CASSAAGPTNEKLFF TGTGCCAGCAGCGCGGCGGGGCCGACTAATGAAAAACTGTTTTTT
TRBD1 TRBJ2-5 . TRBV7-9 CASSLLEGAGETQYF TGTGCCAGCAGCTTACTAGAGGGGGCTGGGGAGACCCAGTACTTC
. TRBJ2-7 . TRBV28 CASRLTGSSYEQYF TGTGCCAGCAGACTTACAGGGAGCTCCTACGAGCAGTACTTC
. TRBJ2-3 . TRBV6-4 CASGWRGSTDTQYF TGTGCCAGCGGGTGGCGCGGAAGCACAGATACGCAGTATTTT
. TRBJ1-2 . TRBV7-3 CASSLIRGYPNNYGYTF TGTGCCAGCAGCTTGATCAGGGGTTATCCAAATAACTATGGCTACACCTTC
. TRBJ2-7 once TRBV14 CASSQVGGGEQYF TGTGCCAGCAGCCAAGTGGGAGGGGGCGAGCAGTACTTC
TRBD2 TRBJ2-7 . TRBV18 CASSPKLASGRGTRAYEQYF TGTGCCAGCTCACCAAAGTTGGCTAGCGGGAGAGGGACGAGAGCCTACGAGCAGTACTTC
TRBD2 TRBJ2-1 . TRBV7-3 CASSKLAGDNEQFF TGTGCCAGCAGCAAATTAGCGGGGGACAATGAGCAGTTCTTC
. TRBJ2-7 . TRBV18 CASSPNRGLNSYEQYF TGTGCCAGCTCACCAAACCGCGGACTAAACTCCTACGAGCAGTACTTC
. TRBJ1-5 . TRBV7-2 CASSLTQAGGNQPQHF TGTGCCAGCAGCTTGACCCAGGCGGGGGGCAATCAGCCCCAGCATTTT
. TRBJ2-7 . TRBV14 CASSQGATFPHEQYF TGTGCCAGCAGCCAAGGGGCAACCTTCCCGCACGAGCAGTACTTC
. TRBJ1-1 . TRBV28 CASSYRNTEAFF TGTGCCAGCAGTTATCGGAACACTGAAGCTTTCTTT
TRBD1 TRBJ2-7 . TRBV4-3 CASSHAGTGGEQYF TGCGCCAGCAGCCATGCCGGGACAGGGGGAGAGCAGTACTTC
. TRBJ1-5 few TRBV19 CAGGSVSYGQPQHF TGTGCGGGGGGTTCAGTTTCCTACGGTCAGCCCCAGCATTTT